These T cell receptor beta chains were read from a single sample in a study of vaccination and CD4 T cells after COVID-19. TCRdb itself ran the PCR reads through MiXCR, one entry per CDR3 protein. The sample contains approximately 15,000 distinct CDR3 sequences, 53% of which appear only once. For these TCRs, the target antigens are not known. Sample: CD4+ T cells from blood, cultured in vitro, taken before SARS-CoV-2 vaccination. Receptors were obtained from a human donor who had recovered from COVID-19. Each CDR3 is given with its conserved first and last residue. The D gene is left open where the match is weak. Expanded clones get a size class; other rows say once, few or many, or leave the size out.

CDR3 DNA: TGTGCCAGCAGTGTCGCCGGGACCCAGAACACTGAAGCTTTCTTT
CDR3 protein: CASSVAGTQNTEAFF
clone size: NA
D gene: NA
J gene: TRBJ1-1
V gene: TRBV2

CDR3 DNA: TGTGCCAGCAGCCCGGGACGGGCAAGCACAGATACGCAGTATTTT
CDR3 protein: CASSPGRASTDTQYF
clone size: NA
D gene: NA
J gene: TRBJ2-3
V gene: TRBV7-2

CDR3 DNA: TGCAGTGCAAAAGGTGGGGTGAAGATCGGTGGCTACACCTTC
CDR3 protein: CSAKGGVKIGGYTF
clone size: few
D gene: NA
J gene: TRBJ1-2
V gene: TRBV20-1

CDR3 DNA: TGTGCCAGCAGTTCTCGGGGGGGGCTATCCTATAATTCACCCCTCCACTTT
CDR3 protein: CASSSRGGLSYNSPLHF
clone size: NA
D gene: NA
J gene: TRBJ1-6
V gene: TRBV7-8

CDR3 DNA: TGTGCCAGTACCAGGGACAGGGGGCAAACTGAAGCTTTCTTT
CDR3 protein: CASTRDRGQTEAFF
clone size: NA
D gene: TRBD1
J gene: TRBJ1-1
V gene: TRBV19

CDR3 DNA: TGTGCCAGCAGTTCGGACAGGACCTTCACTGAAGCTTTCTTT
CDR3 protein: CASSSDRTFTEAFF
clone size: NA
D gene: TRBD1
J gene: TRBJ1-1
V gene: TRBV6-5

CDR3 DNA: TGTGCCAGCAGTTTGTCCGGGACAGGGGTGCATCAGCCCCAGCATTTT
CDR3 protein: CASSLSGTGVHQPQHF
clone size: NA
D gene: TRBD1
J gene: TRBJ1-5
V gene: TRBV27

CDR3 DNA: TGTGCCAGCAGCCCGGACAGGGGAATCTACGAGCAGTACTTC
CDR3 protein: CASSPDRGIYEQYF
clone size: NA
D gene: TRBD1
J gene: TRBJ2-7
V gene: TRBV6-2/TRBV6-3

CDR3 DNA: TGTGCCAGCAGCTTGCATCGGGGGACCAACACTGAAGCTTTCTTT
CDR3 protein: CASSLHRGTNTEAFF
clone size: NA
D gene: NA
J gene: TRBJ1-1
V gene: TRBV7-2

CDR3 DNA: TGTGCCAGTAGTTACAGCTCTGGAAACACCATATATTTT
CDR3 protein: CASSYSSGNTIYF
clone size: NA
D gene: NA
J gene: TRBJ1-3
V gene: TRBV19

CDR3 DNA: TGTGCCAGTAGTGGGACGGGATTCCATGGCTACACCTTC
CDR3 protein: CASSGTGFHGYTF
clone size: NA
D gene: NA
J gene: TRBJ1-2
V gene: TRBV19

CDR3 DNA: TGTGCCAGCAGCTTAGAACGGGCCCTCGCGAACACCGGGGAGCTGTTTTTT
CDR3 protein: CASSLERALANTGELFF
clone size: NA
D gene: NA
J gene: TRBJ2-2
V gene: TRBV11-3

CDR3 DNA: TGTGCCACCAGGGACAGGGGACGTAATGGCTACACCTTC
CDR3 protein: CATRDRGRNGYTF
clone size: NA
D gene: TRBD1
J gene: TRBJ1-2
V gene: TRBV27

CDR3 DNA: TGTGCCAGCAGTAGCTTGGGACAGGGGGAAGGATATAATTCACCCCTCCACTTT
CDR3 protein: CASSSLGQGEGYNSPLHF
clone size: once
D gene: TRBD1
J gene: TRBJ1-6
V gene: TRBV6-1

CDR3 DNA: TGTGCCAGCAGCCCGAGACTAGCGGGCGGGGATACGCAGTATTTT
CDR3 protein: CASSPRLAGGDTQYF
clone size: few
D gene: TRBD2
J gene: TRBJ2-3
V gene: TRBV6-2/TRBV6-3

CDR3 DNA: TGTGCCAGCAGCTCACGCCTAGCGGGAGGCACCGGGGAGCTGTTTTTT
CDR3 protein: CASSSRLAGGTGELFF
clone size: NA
D gene: TRBD2
J gene: TRBJ2-2
V gene: TRBV11-3

CDR3 DNA: TGTGCCAGCAGTGCGCCAGGGGGCTCCTACGAGCAGTACTTC
CDR3 protein: CASSAPGGSYEQYF
clone size: NA
D gene: TRBD1
J gene: TRBJ2-7
V gene: TRBV25-1

CDR3 DNA: TGTGCCAGCGGGCTTTGGACAGGCTCTGGGGCCAACGTCCTGACTTTC
CDR3 protein: CASGLWTGSGANVLTF
clone size: once
D gene: TRBD1
J gene: TRBJ2-6
V gene: TRBV27

CDR3 DNA: TGTGCCAGTAGTATAGTGGGGACTCTGGGCACTGAAGCTTTCTTT
CDR3 protein: CASSIVGTLGTEAFF
clone size: NA
D gene: NA
J gene: TRBJ1-1
V gene: TRBV19

CDR3 DNA: TGCAGTGCTAGAGAAGGACTAGCGGGTAACCAAGAGACCCAGTACTTC
CDR3 protein: CSAREGLAGNQETQYF
clone size: medium-sized
D gene: TRBD2
J gene: TRBJ2-5
V gene: TRBV20-1

CDR3 DNA: TGTGCCAGCAGCTTGGGAACAGGGACCTACAATGAGCAGTTCTTC
CDR3 protein: CASSLGTGTYNEQFF
clone size: NA
D gene: NA
J gene: TRBJ2-1
V gene: TRBV5-5

CDR3 DNA: TGTGCCAGCAGTCGCTTGGGACAGGGGTTAGGCTACACCTTC
CDR3 protein: CASSRLGQGLGYTF
clone size: NA
D gene: TRBD1
J gene: TRBJ1-2
V gene: TRBV27